One T cell receptor (beta chain) is described in this entry. The antigen is not known. Cultured CD4+ T cells had their DNA profiled by the Oncomine TCR Beta short-read assay. Someone extracted genomic DNA from cultured CD4+ T cells. TCRdb recomputed calls from the PCR reads with MiXCR, one row per CDR3 protein. The data contain under 20,000 distinct CDR3 sequences, roughly 58% of them singletons. Stated treatment: approximately nine-day PBMC culture with coronavirus spike peptide pools or control peptides (ViraFEST assay). Trimming shortened V by 5 bases and J by 10 bases, and 15 bases separated the two germline ends. The CDR3 length is 14 residues. This specimen belongs to a study of vaccination and CD4 T cells after COVID-19.

V usage is TRBV12-3 or TRBV12-4 and J usage is TRBJ1-6; D is undetermined. The clonotype was recovered from a human donor who had recovered from COVID-19. The sequenced material came from CD4+ T cells from blood, cultured in vitro. The CDR3, as DNA: TGTGCCAGCAGTACGACCGGGCCCGGATCACCCCTCCACTTT. It yields the protein CASSTTGPGSPLHF.